This T cell receptor (beta chain) was captured in a study of human T cells and chemical hapten exposure. Looking at the study overall: Skin on the upper inner arm, approximately 2 cm by approximately 2 cm in size, was sensitized with 2% DPC.

One entry per CDR3 protein results from TCRdb running MiXCR on the RACE reads. The sample has roughly 97,000 distinct CDR3 sequences, around 25% seen once. This CDR3 contains 14 residues. Looked up from germline, CDR1 is SGHNT and CDR2 is YYREEE (reference sequence). J lost 1 base, V lost 6 bases, and 7 bases had no gene match. On this clonotype itself: Its antigen is not known.

Indicated time point: patch test 3, about 24 weeks after DPC sensitization. The sample's treatment: therapeutic diphenylcyclopropenone sensitization with weekly scalp DPC. The study, taken as a whole, reports: Following DPC sensitization, TCRs present above 1 in 1000 frequency showed no change.

Sequencing used whole blood, obtained in connection with sensitization to the hapten diphenylcyclopropenone (DPC). This sequence originates from a man aged 40-50 years with alopecia areata. Some clones in this sample may be carry-over from other donors' samples. The V call is TRBV5-4, the J call TRBJ2-7; the match to TRBD1 covers 7 bases. CDR3 protein: CASTPGQLSYEQYF. DNA of the CDR3: TGTGCCAGCACCCCGGGACAGTTGTCCTACGAGCAGTACTTC.